This TCR beta chain was recovered during a study of T cell responses to AZD1222 COVID-19 vaccine. Study-wide points: Baseline testing showed seropositivity in only a handful of AZD1222 recipients.

About this clone itself: Its antigen is still unknown.

TCRdb keeps only in-frame clones here, not all; method: immunoSEQ multiplex PCR. The sample yields roughly 120,000 clones, about 95% seen once. Pooled samples include second doses given at about 4 or 12 weeks. The sequence derives from an adult who received the AZD1222 COVID-19 vaccine. The sequenced sample was peripheral blood, obtained 28 days after the second AZD1222 dose.

CDR3 sequence: CASELYNSPLHF. CDR3 in DNA: TGTGCCAGTGAACTCTATAATTCACCCCTCCACTTT. The chain joins TRBV2 to TRBJ1-6; D gene uncertain. This CDR3 has 12 residues. V lost 9 bases and J 3 bases, leaving 6 bases between the germline ends. Germline V gene sequence: CDR1 SNHLY, CDR2 FYNNEI. Using reference TRBV2 and TRBJ1-6 for the parts outside the CDR3, the full variable domain is EPEVTQTPSHQVTQMGQEVILRCVPISNHLYFYWYRQILGQKVEFLVSFYNNEISEKSEIFDDQFSVERPDGSNFTLKIRSTKLEDSAMYFCASELYNSPLHFGNGTRLTVT.